A single sample is the source of the 15 T cell receptor beta chains below, sequenced in a study of PD-1 and CTLA-4 blockade in melanoma (dated by TCRdb to 2020 to 2023). Library prep was done by the immunoSEQ multiplex PCR assay. TCRdb stores this immuneACCESS table with in-frame sequences only. Part of the clones is absent; in the studies checked, under half of the shortfall reflects unresolved V genes, and no reason is known for the rest. The sample yields some 21,000 clones; approximately 90% were counted once. The top ten constitute 6% to 8.5% of the sample. Sequencing was performed on CD8+ T cells from peripheral blood, taken before anti-PD-1 treatment. These receptors were taken from a human donor with melanoma.

This rearrangement joins TRBV30 to TRBJ1-1; TRBD1 matches at 8 bases. The CDR3 runs 11 residues. V trimming: 5 bases; J trimming: 5 bases; junction bases outside the gene matches: 1. Germline values: CDR1 GTSNPN, CDR2 SVGIG (reference sequence). CDR3 protein: CAWHRGTEAFF. In DNA form, the CDR3 reads TGTGCCTGGCACAGGGGGACTGAAGCTTTCTTT.

The chain uses TRBV11-2 and TRBJ2-3; D is perhaps TRBD2 (6 bases). The CDR3 contains 18 residues. CDR1 is SGHAT, CDR2 FQNNGV, per germline. V lost 4 bases and J lost 4, with 24 bases in between. The CDR3 bases are TGTGCCAGCAGCTCTTCCCCCCTCCCGCGGGGAGGCCCAGATACGCAGTATTTT. Amino acids: CASSSSPLPRGGPDTQYF. The variable domain in full, with the rest retrieved from reference TRBV11-2 and TRBJ2-3, is EAGVAQSPRYKIIEKRQSVAFWCNPISGHATLYWYQQILGQGPKLLIQFQNNGVVDDSQLPKDRFSAERLKGVDSTLKIQPAKLEDSAVYLCASSSSPLPRGGPDTQYFGPGTRLTVL.

CDR3 coding DNA: TGTGCCAGCGTAATACCCTACCCCACAAACACCGGGGAGCTGTTTTTT. It codes for CASVIPYPTNTGELFF. V usage is TRBV28 and J usage is TRBJ2-2; no firm D call. CDR1 is MDHEN and CDR2 is SYDVKM in the germline V gene. The CDR3 is made up of 16 amino acids. Between the trimmed V and J ends, which lost 8 bases and 2 bases, there was a span of 18 bases.

CDR3 in amino acids: CSVVYTSMNTEAFF. CDR3 nucleotides: TGCAGCGTTGTGTATACCTCCATGAACACTGAAGCTTTCTTT. The chain has TRBV29-1 and TRBJ1-1; no definite D call. The germline CDR1 and CDR2 sequences are SQVTM and ANQGSEA. CDR3 length: 14 amino acids. V was shortened by 4 bases and J by 0 bases, with 12 bases between the two germline ends.

Only one count was recorded for this clone. The J gene is TRBJ1-2, the V gene TRBV19, with a possible D match to TRBD1 (5 bases). Trimming stripped 5 bases from V and 4 bases from J, with 17 bases between. The germline V gene encodes CDR1 LNHDA and CDR2 SQIVND (reference sequence). This CDR3 is 15 amino acids long. The CDR3 protein is CASSPSFGTVYGYTF. The CDR3 DNA follows: TGTGCCAGTAGTCCTTCTTTCGGGACGGTCTATGGCTACACCTTC.

V usage is TRBV15 and J usage is TRBJ2-7; TRBD1 aligns across 10 bases. Germline V lookup: CDR1 LNHNV, CDR2 YYDKDF (reference sequence). V was clipped by 5 bases and J by 2 bases; unmatched bases: 3. CDR3 size: 14 residues. The CDR3 region is CATSEGQGTYEQYF. The CDR3 DNA follows: TGTGCCACCAGCGAGGGACAGGGGACCTACGAGCAGTACTTC.

The chain uses TRBV30 and TRBJ1-1; D is perhaps TRBD1 (5 bases). The CDR3 extends over 11 amino acids. Germline V gene lookup returns CDR1 GTSNPN and CDR2 SVGIG (reference sequence). Trimming stripped 7 bases from V and 3 bases from J, with 9 bases between. The CDR3 coding sequence is TGTGCCTTCCAGGGATACACTGAAGCTTTCTTT. Translating gives CAFQGYTEAFF. The entire variable domain, with the rest obtained from reference TRBV30 and TRBJ1-1, is as follows: SQTIHQWPATLVQPVGSPLSLECTVEGTSNPNLYWYRQAAGRGLQLLFYSVGIGQISSEVPQNLSASRPQDRQFILSSKKLLLSDSGFYLCAFQGYTEAFFGQGTRLTVV.

This clone is medium-sized. The chain couples TRBV6-5 to TRBJ1-1; no firm D call. The CDR3 sequence is 12 residues long. The V end lost 10 bases, the J end lost 4 bases, and 13 bases lay between the germline ends. Germline lookup yields CDR1 MNHEY and CDR2 SVGAGI. The CDR3 coding sequence is TGTGCCACCTCTCTAGGGAGCACTGAAGCTTTCTTT. It yields the protein CATSLGSTEAFF.

CDR3 sequence reads: CASSLRPTSEGYEQYF. The CDR3 DNA reads TGCGCCAGCAGCTTGAGGCCGACCTCGGAGGGCTACGAGCAGTACTTC. The chain employs TRBV5-1 and TRBJ2-7; tentatively, D is TRBD2 (6 bases). The CDR3 totals 16 residues. CDR1 and CDR2 from the germline V gene are SGHRS and YFSETQ. V shed 1 base and J shed 3 bases, with 17 bases lying between them. Variable domain in full (rest from reference TRBV5-1 and TRBJ2-7): KAGVTQTPRYLIKTRGQQVTLSCSPISGHRSVSWYQQTPGQGLQFLFEYFSETQRNKGNFPGRFSGRQFSNSRSEMNVSTLELGDSALYLCASSLRPTSEGYEQYFGPGTRLTVT.

This sequence joins TRBV25-1 and TRBJ2-5; D is uncertain. Per germline, CDR1 MGHDK and CDR2 SYGVNS. Trimming shortened V by 8 bases and J by 5 bases, and 9 bases separated the two germline ends. The CDR3 totals 11 residues. DNA of the CDR3: TGTGCCAGCTCCCTAGGGGAGACCCAGTACTTC. Translated: CASSLGETQYF.

The rearrangement uses TRBV2 and TRBJ1-4; possible D gene TRBD1, 5 bases. The CDR3 extends over 18 amino acids. Germline V CDR1 and CDR2: SNHLY, FYNNEI. V gave up 2 bases and J gave up 4 bases, with 20 bases separating them. The CDR3 is CASSESFRVLFDNEKLFF. In nucleotides, the CDR3 is TGTGCCAGCAGTGAATCTTTCAGGGTTTTGTTTGATAATGAAAAACTGTTTTTT.

The chain recombines TRBV28 with TRBJ2-5; maybe TRBD2 (6 bases). Trimming cost V 7 bases and J 5 bases, with 11 bases left between them. This CDR3 is built from 12 residues. Germline-derived CDR1 and CDR2 are MDHEN and SYDVKM. The CDR3 coding sequence is TGTGCCAGCACGTGGAGCGGGGAGACCCAGTACTTC. This gives the protein CASTWSGETQYF.

The chain uses TRBV4-3 and TRBJ2-2, with D uncertain. CDR1 LGHNA and CDR2 YSLEER come from the germline V gene. This CDR3 is 12 amino acids long. V lost 0 bases and J 4 bases, leaving 0 bases between the germline ends. The CDR3 protein is CASSQDTGELFF. Written as DNA, the CDR3 is TGCGCCAGCAGCCAAGACACCGGGGAGCTGTTTTTT.

The chain joins TRBV12-3 or TRBV12-4 to TRBJ1-1; D call uncertain. With 11 bases removed from V and 1 base from J, the gap between germline ends came to 11 bases. The CDR3 has 12 amino acids. CDR3: CAGSGPNTEAFF. The CDR3 coding sequence is TGTGCCGGATCGGGTCCGAACACTGAAGCTTTCTTT.

This sequence joins TRBV5-6 and TRBJ2-7, with a weak D call TRBD1 (6 bases). This CDR3 comprises 17 residues. V was clipped by 0 bases and J by 3 bases, with 19 bases between them. Looked up from germline, CDR1 is SGHDT and CDR2 is YYEEEE. The CDR3 protein is CASSLVRGRGNVYEQYF. In DNA form, the CDR3 reads TGTGCCAGCAGCTTGGTTAGGGGCAGGGGTAATGTCTACGAGCAGTACTTC.